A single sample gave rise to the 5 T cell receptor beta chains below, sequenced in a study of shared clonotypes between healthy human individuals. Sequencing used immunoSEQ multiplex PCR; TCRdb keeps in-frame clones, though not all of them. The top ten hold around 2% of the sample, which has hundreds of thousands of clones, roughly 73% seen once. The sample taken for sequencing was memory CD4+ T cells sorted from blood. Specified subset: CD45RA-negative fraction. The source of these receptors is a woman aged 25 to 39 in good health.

CDR3 residues: CASSQGGISYNEQFF. For the CDR3, the DNA is TGTGCCAGCAGTCAAGGGGGCATCTCCTACAATGAGCAGTTCTTC. The V gene is TRBV27, the J gene TRBJ2-1; 7 bases line up with TRBD1. This CDR3 has 15 residues. J was trimmed by 0 bases and V by 5 bases; bases with no gene match: 4. Per the germline V gene, CDR1 is MNHEY and CDR2 is SMNVEV (reference sequence).

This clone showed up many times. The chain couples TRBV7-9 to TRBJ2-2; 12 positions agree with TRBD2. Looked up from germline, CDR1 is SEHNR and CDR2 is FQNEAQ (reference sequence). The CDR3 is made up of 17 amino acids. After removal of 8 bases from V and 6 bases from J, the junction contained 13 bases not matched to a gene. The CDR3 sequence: CASAPRRLAGDAGELFF. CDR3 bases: TGTGCCAGCGCCCCTCGGAGACTAGCGGGAGACGCCGGGGAGCTGTTTTTT.

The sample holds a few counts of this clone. DNA of the CDR3: TGTGCCAGCAGCTTTACCGGGGAGTACGAGCAGTACTTC. Protein: CASSFTGEYEQYF. This chain joins TRBV7-9 and TRBJ2-7; tentative D call: TRBD2 (5 bases). CDR3 size: 13 residues. The V end lost 3 bases, the J end lost 4 bases, and 10 bases lay between the germline ends. Per germline, CDR1 SEHNR and CDR2 FQNEAQ (reference sequence).

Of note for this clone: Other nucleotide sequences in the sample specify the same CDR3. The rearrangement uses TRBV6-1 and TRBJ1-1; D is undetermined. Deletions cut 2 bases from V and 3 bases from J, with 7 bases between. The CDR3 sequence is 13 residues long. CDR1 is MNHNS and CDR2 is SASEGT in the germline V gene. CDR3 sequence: CASSEIRDTEAFF. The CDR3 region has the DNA TGTGCCAGCAGTGAAATAAGGGACACTGAAGCTTTCTTT.

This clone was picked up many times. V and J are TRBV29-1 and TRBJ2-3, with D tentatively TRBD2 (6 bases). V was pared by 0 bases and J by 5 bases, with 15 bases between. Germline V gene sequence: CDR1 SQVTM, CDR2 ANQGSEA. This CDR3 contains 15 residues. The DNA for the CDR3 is TGCAGCGTTGAAGATCTTGGCGGGAAGGTAGATACGCAGTATTTT. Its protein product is CSVEDLGGKVDTQYF.